This TCR beta chain was observed in a study of Graves' ophthalmopathy and Graves' hyperthyroidism (dated by TCRdb to between 2017 and 2018). Concerning the study at large: A patient counted as having stable hyperthyroidism if there was no progression to ophthalmopathy within 18 months of follow-up. Following sample collection, hyperthyroidism patients were given methimazole at a starting dose of 30 mg daily, and ophthalmopathy patients were given high-dose intravenous methylprednisolone. In roughly six hyperthyroidism patients, the T-cell repertoire of thyroid tissue was compared with the T-cell repertoire of blood. In total, 135 blood samples were TCR-sequenced: approximately 42 ophthalmopathy, some 80 hyperthyroidism and some 17 hyperthyroidism-to-ophthalmopathy patients. For independent validation, a separate cohort was made up of around 18 hyperthyroidism patients plus 17 patients who later progressed from hyperthyroidism to ophthalmopathy. To explore V-J signatures that separate ophthalmopathy from hyperthyroidism, a discovery set of about a hundred patients was enrolled, consisting of 40 to 45 with ophthalmopathy and fewer than 60 with stable hyperthyroidism. The study used signatures of the TCR beta repertoire to tell Graves' ophthalmopathy apart from Graves' hyperthyroidism and to predict which patients would progress to ophthalmopathy. Overall results and qualifications from the work: Most expanded thyroid clonotypes with a frequency above 0.001 also appeared in blood, which suggests that blood repertoires may reflect the immune response in the thyroid. In validation, the model predicted ophthalmopathy progression with more than 55% sensitivity and around 72% specificity; fewer than 15 predicted patients were CT-confirmed with GO in a median of 6.5 months. In cross-validation, the 13-signature model distinguished ophthalmopathy from stable hyperthyroidism with about 89% sensitivity and around 81% specificity, while in the test set the corresponding values were about 80% and 75%. Sample size was not predetermined statistically, and investigators were not blinded to group allocation.

TCR beta CDR3 regions were amplified from RNA transcripts for repertoire sequencing. The first round of RT-PCR was done with HTBI primers and the Qiagen OneStep RT-PCR kit, and was followed by a second round of multiplex PCR, then size selection and purification. Libraries were sequenced on an Illumina HiSeq2000 using paired-end 100 bp reads. The authors' pipeline ran thus. Reads were processed with SOAPnuke, discarding reads with adapters, uncalled bases, mean Phred below 15, or no exact constant-primer or identifier match. High-quality paired reads were merged with COPE v1.2.5. Clonotypes were defined as unique nucleotide sequences and were aligned to IMGT TRB V, D and J references using MiTCR v1.1. Only V-J combinations with frequency above 0.0001 were analysed, covering around 99% of repertoires. For each V-J combination, a TCR clonal expansion and chaos score was defined as F50 clonal expansion divided by the chaos observed in the TCRdist matrix. Welch's t-statistics and random forest were used to reduce the features to about a dozen V-J combinations, which were then used as input to a naive Bayes classifier. The Morisita-Horn index was used to measure how similar the thyroid and blood repertoires were. TCRdb cleaned the public reads at Q25 with fastp, built clones with MiXCR and kept in-frame beta chains. One record per CDR3 amino acid sequence lists the most common genes and DNA. Clone size and V and J calls follow TCRdb, not the original study. This sample lists some 1.1 million distinct CDR3 sequences; less than 45% were detected once. Around 10% of the sample is held by the ten biggest clonotypes.

Counted from cysteine to phenylalanine, this CDR3 has 16 amino acids. The sequence is cut down to CDR3 DNA, 48 bases in frame from base 1. Deletion took 4 bases off V and 4 bases off J, with a span of 19 bases between the germline ends. As encoded in the germline V gene (reference sequence), CDR1 is SEHNR while CDR2 is FQNEAQ. Hyperthyroidism patients were newly diagnosed, were aged 18 to 65 years, and had a disease duration under 2 months. Patients were excluded if they had other autoimmune diseases, uncontrolled infections, pregnancy or lactation. Diagnosis was based on clinical symptoms, serum thyroxine, TRAb, thyroid ultrasound and orbital computed tomography. Trizol reagent was used to extract the total RNA, and its quality was then checked on an Agilent 2100 Bioanalyzer. This clonotype was detected many times. Its antigen target is currently unknown. Within one base of it there is no much larger clone, and no base qualities were kept.

The sample comprised peripheral blood or thyroid tissue (not recorded which). This sequence uses TRBV7-9 and TRBJ2-5; a tentative D call is TRBD1 (5 bases match). The clonotype was recovered from an adult man with Graves' hyperthyroidism. DNA sequence: TGTGCCAGCAGCTCCGACGAACAGGAGTTGAGAGAGACCCAGTACTTC. Translated, it reads CASSSDEQELRETQYF.